The 32 T cell receptor beta chains in this list originate from one sample, sequenced in a study of regulatory T cells in long-lasting Graves disease. Time point of the sample: newly diagnosed GD, antithyroid drugs for less than 3 months. Construction of the TCR library relied on RNA isolated from PBMCs. Arm-PCR of CDR3 regions with iRepertoire HTBI primers generated TCR beta libraries. TCRdb fed the multiplex PCR reads into MiXCR, producing one record per CDR3 protein. The table lists about 540,000 distinct CDR3 sequences, roughly 13% of them singletons. These data were likewise used in another study, on T cells in Graves' hyperthyroidism and ophthalmopathy.

The sample was peripheral blood mononuclear cells (PBMCs), taken at new diagnosis, from a patient treated with antithyroid drugs. Every receptor here comes from a man aged 25 to 40 with Graves disease.

This sequence joins TRBV9 and TRBJ2-1; TRBD2 matches 15 bases. Losses at the gene ends were 4 bases for V and 12 bases for J; bases not matched to a gene: 8. In germline, CDR1 is SGDLS, CDR2 YYNGEE. This CDR3 spans 15 amino acids. The DNA for the CDR3 is TGTGCCAGCAGCTCCAGCCCGGGACTAGCGGGAGGGCAGTTCTTC. Translating gives CASSSSPGLAGGQFF.

Only a few counts were recorded for this clonotype. V usage is TRBV18 and J usage is TRBJ2-4, with a possible D match to TRBD1 (5 bases). This CDR3 comprises 14 residues. V lost 7 bases to trimming and J lost 6 bases, with 16 bases between them. Looked up from germline, CDR1 is KGHSH and CDR2 is LQKENI. Here the CDR3 reads CASCTGLTGNIQYF. Here the CDR3 DNA reads TGTGCCAGCTGTACAGGTTTAACTGGAAACATTCAGTACTTC.

This clonotype showed up many times. The chain recombines TRBV5-1 with TRBJ1-1; D remains unclear. The CDR3 covers 13 residues. The germline V gene has CDR1 SGHRS and CDR2 YFSETQ. Trimming cost V 1 base and J 7 bases, with 11 bases left between them. CDR3 sequence (DNA): TGCGCCAGCAGCTTGTCGGGAGGCCTTGAAGCTTTCTTT. Its protein is CASSLSGGLEAFF.

This clonotype was counted many times. The gene calls are TRBV18 and TRBJ2-1, with a weak D call TRBD1 (6 bases). Trimming removed 4 bases from V and 3 bases from J, with 13 bases in between. The CDR3 spans 15 residues. Per germline, CDR1 KGHSH and CDR2 LQKENI. The CDR3: CASSQGTGNYNEQFF. CDR3 in DNA: TGTGCCAGCTCACAGGGAACAGGGAACTACAATGAGCAGTTCTTC. Supplemented by reference TRBV18 and TRBJ2-1, the full variable domain reads NAGVMQNPRHLVRRRGQEARLRCSPMKGHSHVYWYRQLPEEGLKFMVYLQKENIIDESGMPKERFSAEFPKEGPSILRIQQVVRGDSAAYFCASSQGTGNYNEQFFGPGTRLTVL.

This clonotype has at least ten counts. This chain connects TRBV10-3 to TRBJ2-7; 10 nucleotides match TRBD1. Trimming cost V 10 bases and J 5 bases; bases outside gene matches: 11. This CDR3 contains 14 residues. Per the germline V gene, CDR1 is ENHRY and CDR2 is SYGVKD. The CDR3 nucleotides are TGTGCCAGCTCAAATCGGGACAGGGGAAACGAGCAGTACTTC. Translated: CASSNRDRGNEQYF.

This clonotype was picked up many times. The V gene is TRBV2, the J gene TRBJ2-7; tentatively, D is TRBD1 or TRBD2 (6 bases each). Germline CDR1 reads SNHLY; CDR2 reads FYNNEI. The CDR3 covers 13 residues. Trimming removed 9 bases from V and 6 bases from J, with 18 bases in between. The CDR3 DNA reads TGTGCCAGTGTGTCGGGGGCCCAGCGCGAGCAGTACTTC. The encoded protein is CASVSGAQREQYF. Variable domain in full (rest from reference TRBV2 and TRBJ2-7): EPEVTQTPSHQVTQMGQEVILRCVPISNHLYFYWYRQILGQKVEFLVSFYNNEISEKSEIFDDQFSVERPDGSNFTLKIRSTKLEDSAMYFCASVSGAQREQYFGPGTRLTVT.

This rearrangement joins TRBV29-1 to TRBJ2-7; 9 nucleotides line up with TRBD2. The CDR3 has 13 amino acids. V lost 5 bases to trimming and J lost 10 bases; unmatched junction nucleotides: 12. CDR1 and CDR2 (germline): SQVTM, ANQGSEA. The CDR3 DNA follows: TGCAGCGTTTATGTGGCGGGAGGGCCGGGACAGTACTTC. As protein: CSVYVAGGPGQYF.

This clonotype was seen a handful of times. V and J are TRBV19 and TRBJ1-1; D may be TRBD1 (5 bases). The V gene's germline CDR1 is LNHDA and CDR2 SQIVND (reference sequence). The CDR3 length is 16 residues. The V and J ends lost 0 bases and 2 bases respectively, with 13 bases between them. CDR3 in DNA: TGTGCCAGTAGTATAGAGGGGCAGAGAATTAACACTGAAGCTTTCTTT. This sequence encodes CASSIEGQRINTEAFF.

As regards this clonotype: A much bigger clone sits one base away, suggesting this may be a read error. This chain connects TRBV29-1 to TRBJ2-2; 7 bases match TRBD1. CDR1 and CDR2 (germline): SQVTM, ANQGSEA. The CDR3 has 14 residues. CDR3 in amino acids: CSALDRVNTGELSF. CDR3 DNA sequence: TGCAGCGCACTCGACAGGGTTAACACCGGGGAGCTGTCTTTT.

The rearrangement links TRBV20-1 to TRBJ2-5; 8 bases fit TRBD2. Germline V gene sequence: CDR1 DFQATT, CDR2 SNEGSKA (reference sequence). The V and J ends lost 2 bases and 1 base, in that order; junction bases with no gene match: 6. The CDR3 sequence is 15 residues long. Here the CDR3 DNA reads TGCAGTGCTAGACCAACAGGACTAGCCCAAGAGACCCAGTACTTC. Protein sequence: CSARPTGLAQETQYF.

Worth noting for this clonotype: A much bigger clone sits one base away, suggesting this may be a read error. The J gene is TRBJ2-5, the V gene TRBV20-1, with D possibly being TRBD2 (6 bases). The germline V gene has CDR1 DFQATT and CDR2 SNEGSKA (reference sequence). The CDR3 length is 16 residues. In DNA form, the CDR3 reads TGCAGTGCTAGCTACTTTCGGGAGTCGGCCGATGAGACCCTGTACTTC. Its translation: CSASYFRESADETLYF.

J is TRBJ2-2 and V is TRBV12-3 or TRBV12-4; TRBD1 matches 11 bases. The CDR3 is 15 amino acids. Germline trimming cut 7 bases from V and 7 bases from J; bases unmatched to any gene: 8. The CDR3 reads CASTPGQGGIGELFF. CDR3 coding DNA: TGTGCCAGCACCCCGGGACAGGGGGGTATCGGGGAGCTGTTTTTT.

This clonotype was detected a few times. The CDR3 is CASSESRASKYNEQFF. The CDR3 nucleotides read TGCGCCAGCAGTGAGTCGAGGGCTAGCAAATACAATGAGCAGTTCTTC. The chain employs TRBV10-1 and TRBJ2-1, with a tentative D call TRBD2 (5 bases). Germline loops: CDR1 WNHNN, CDR2 SYGVQD (reference sequence). This CDR3 has 16 amino acids. V was cut by 0 bases and J by 4 bases, with 13 bases left in between.

In this sample, this clonotype turned up many times. V is TRBV6-1 and J is TRBJ1-6, with no clear D. The CDR3 extends over 14 amino acids. The germline V and J ends were trimmed by 6 bases and 10 bases, with 16 bases remaining between them. Germline V gene sequence: CDR1 MNHNS, CDR2 SASEGT. Here the CDR3 DNA reads TGTGCCAGCAGAACTGGGGTAAATCAGTCACCCCTCCACTTT. Its protein product is CASRTGVNQSPLHF.

Comments on this clonotype: At one end, the junction sequence differs from germline, possibly due to a read error. The chain links TRBV24-1 to TRBJ2-1; no firm D call. Germline-derived CDR1 and CDR2 are KGHDR and SFDVKD. The CDR3 sequence is 13 residues long. The CDR3 DNA is TGTGCCACCAGTGATCGAGCTTACAATGAGCAGCTCTTC. Translating it yields CATSDRAYNEQLF.

The rearrangement links TRBV5-1 to TRBJ2-2, with 14 bases aligning to TRBD2. V trimming: 7 bases; J trimming: 5 bases; junction bases outside the gene matches: 4. The germline V gene encodes CDR1 SGHRS and CDR2 YFSETQ. The CDR3 is 15 residues long. CDR3 DNA: TGCGCCAGCGGGACTAGCGGGAGTCTTACCGGGGAGCTGTTTTTT. Protein product: CASGTSGSLTGELFF.

This clonotype was counted only a few times. This chain links TRBV12-3 or TRBV12-4 with TRBJ1-5; a possible D gene is TRBD1 (5 bases). CDR3 length: 14 amino acids. Trimming stripped 7 bases from V and 9 bases from J, with 19 bases between. The CDR3 DNA follows: TGTGCCAGCATTCCTTCCGGGGGGGTAGGGCCCCAGCATTTT. It encodes CASIPSGGVGPQHF.

This clonotype has a count of ten or more. The chain has TRBV27 and TRBJ1-6; TRBD1 agrees at 7 bases. The CDR3 runs 15 residues. V was clipped by 1 base and J by 7 bases; unmatched bases: 4. Germline V lookup: CDR1 MNHEY, CDR2 SMNVEV (reference sequence). CDR3 residues: CASSLLGTVNSPLHF. The CDR3 nucleotides are TGTGCCAGCAGTTTATTAGGGACAGTAAATTCACCCCTCCACTTT.

This clonotype was observed at least ten times. The V gene is TRBV12-3 or TRBV12-4, the J gene TRBJ1-2; D is unresolved. Trimming pared 5 bases from V and 2 bases from J, leaving 9 bases between. This CDR3 has 13 residues. For the CDR3, the DNA is TGTGCCAGCAGTCCGCGACGGAACTATGGCTACACCTTC. It translates to CASSPRRNYGYTF.

This clonotype was counted ten times or more. The chain carries TRBV2 and TRBJ2-7; 7 positions match TRBD1. The length of the CDR3 is 14 residues. CDR1 and CDR2 from the germline V gene are SNHLY and FYNNEI. Trimming at V came to 8 bases and at J to 2 bases, leaving 9 bases not matched to a gene. CDR3 region: CASLTGTATYEQYF. CDR3 DNA: TGTGCCAGCTTGACCGGGACAGCAACCTACGAGCAGTACTTC.

This clonotype was recorded a few times. This rearrangement joins TRBV29-1 to TRBJ2-3, with D perhaps matching TRBD2 (7 bases). The V gene lost 4 bases and the J gene lost 6 bases, with 17 bases spanning the gap. The CDR3 contains 14 residues. Germline values: CDR1 SQVTM, CDR2 ANQGSEA. The CDR3 here is CSVAFRGGGDTQYF. The CDR3 DNA sequence: TGCAGCGTTGCGTTTCGGGGAGGGGGGGATACGCAGTATTTT.

Remarks on this clonotype: Possible read error: a much larger clone is one base away. The chain uses TRBV5-6 and TRBJ1-2; a possible D gene is TRBD1 (5 bases). The length of the CDR3 is 15 residues. Germline V gene data show CDR1 as SGHDT and CDR2 as YYEEEE. This chain's CDR3 is CANSQGRRANYGYTF. The CDR3, as DNA: TGTGCCAACAGCCAGGGACGGCGAGCTAACTATGGCTACACCTTC.

The chain joins TRBV4-1 to TRBJ2-1; 9 bases line up with TRBD2. V dropped 7 bases and J dropped 8; count of bases not matched to a gene: 9. The CDR3 totals 14 residues. Germline CDR1 is MGHRA and CDR2 is YSYEKL. Here the CDR3 reads CASTPGLAAYEQFF. As DNA, the CDR3 is TGCGCCAGCACACCGGGACTAGCTGCCTATGAGCAGTTCTTC.

In its sample, this clonotype was seen many times. The rearrangement joins TRBV6-1 to TRBJ1-1; unclear D gene. Trimming cost V 3 bases and J 2 bases, with 10 bases left between them. Germline V lookup: CDR1 MNHNS, CDR2 SASEGT. The CDR3 is made up of 14 amino acids. CDR3 loop: CASSDVKYNTEAFF. CDR3 bases: TGTGCCAGCAGTGATGTCAAATACAACACTGAAGCTTTCTTT.

This clonotype was seen many times. The chain combines TRBV28 with TRBJ1-2, with D tentatively TRBD1 (5 bases). The CDR3 is made up of 17 amino acids. V lost 5 bases, J lost 11 bases, and 30 bases lay in between. Germline V gene lookup returns CDR1 MDHEN and CDR2 SYDVKM. CDR3 sequence (DNA): TGTGCCAGCAGTCCTGGACATGTTGTAATTTTTAGTTCCGTTTACACCTTC. Encoded protein: CASSPGHVVIFSSVYTF.

This clonotype was counted many times. The CDR3 region is CSASGPGFNEQFF. The CDR3 region has the DNA TGCAGTGCTAGTGGCCCCGGATTCAATGAGCAGTTCTTC. This sequence joins TRBV20-1 and TRBJ2-1; no clear D gene. CDR3 length: 13 residues. Germline CDR1 DFQATT, CDR2 SNEGSKA (reference sequence). V was trimmed by 3 bases and J by 6 bases, leaving 12 bases between them.

This clonotype was counted ten times or more. The chain links TRBV2 to TRBJ1-6; D possibly corresponds to TRBD1 (6 bases). Trimming stripped 7 bases from V and 4 bases from J, with 17 bases between. Germline-derived CDR1 and CDR2 are SNHLY and FYNNEI. This CDR3 comprises 16 residues. CDR3 nucleotides: TGTGCCAGCACCACAGGGCCCCCTATATATAATTCACCCCTCCACTTT. Its translation: CASTTGPPIYNSPLHF.

This clonotype was seen a few times. The chain joins TRBV5-1 to TRBJ2-1, with D tentatively TRBD1 (6 bases). Germline V gene data show CDR1 as SGHRS and CDR2 as YFSETQ. V lost 4 bases and J lost 13, with 15 bases in between. The length of the CDR3 is 12 residues. This chain's CDR3 is CASSATGNLQFF. CDR3 bases: TGCGCCAGCAGCGCCACAGGGAATCTCCAGTTCTTC.

This clonotype was counted many times. The chain's CDR3 is CATSGASIRTEAFF. CDR3 in DNA: TGTGCCACCAGTGGGGCCTCTATAAGAACTGAAGCTTTCTTT. The V call is TRBV24-1, the J call TRBJ1-1, with D hard to call. V was trimmed by 5 bases and J by 5 bases, leaving 14 bases between them. The CDR3 runs to 14 residues. Germline CDR1 KGHDR, CDR2 SFDVKD.

This clonotype was picked up a small number of times. The V call is TRBV3-1, the J call TRBJ1-2; D not resolved. V lost 1 base and J 5 bases, leaving 11 bases between the germline ends. In germline, CDR1 is LGHDT, CDR2 YNNKEL (reference sequence). The CDR3 consists of 14 residues. CDR3: CASSQASEGYGYTF. CDR3 nucleotides: TGTGCCAGCAGCCAAGCGTCAGAGGGATATGGCTACACCTTC.

A remark on this clonotype: Given a much more abundant clone one base away, this may be a read error. The V call is TRBV6-4, the J call TRBJ2-1; 11 bases fit TRBD2. The CDR3 runs to 15 residues. Germline assignment: CDR1 MRHNA and CDR2 SNTAGT. V gave up 9 bases and J gave up 9 bases; unmatched junction bases: 13. The CDR3 region has the DNA TGTGCCAGTAAAACTAGCGGGAGCCCTGGGGGTGAGCAGTTCTTC. It specifies CASKTSGSPGGEQFF.

The chain uses TRBV19 and TRBJ1-2; D is perhaps TRBD1 (5 bases). Germline V gene lookup returns CDR1 LNHDA and CDR2 SQIVND (reference sequence). This CDR3 contains 15 residues. With 3 bases removed from V and 2 bases from J, the gap between germline ends came to 13 bases. Written as DNA, the CDR3 is TGTGCCAGTAGTATTTGGGACCTTCCGAACTATGGCTACACCTTC. It translates to CASSIWDLPNYGYTF.